This TCR beta chain was identified in a study of PD-L1 blockade in urothelial cancer (TCRdb year 2017). A note on the overall study: Therapy was started at some point between 2014 and 2016 for all patients, and atezolizumab 1,200 mg was administered intravenously every 3 weeks. About nine tenths of the roughly 29 patients were males with bladder-origin urothelial cancer, and about 65% of the roughly 29 reported a prior smoking history. An ECOG performance status of 0 or 1 was recorded for the patients, and 0 to 3 prior chemotherapy regimens had been received by the patients. Blood samples were analyzed 3 weeks after the start of treatment (second dose) and 6 weeks after the start of treatment. Blood samples gave median yields of approximately 130,000 T cells and 65,000 to 85,000 unique TCRs, along with a median clonality of roughly 0.08. The study, an exploratory multi-omic analysis, examined somatic, immune and clinical correlates of response to PD-L1 blockade with atezolizumab in urothelial cancer. Pretreatment tumor samples and matched peripheral blood, collected serially before and after atezolizumab treatment, underwent TCR sequencing. Progression-free survival longer than 6 months counted as durable clinical benefit, and TCR features were additionally tested against both progression-free and overall survival. In the same patients who had TCR sequencing, pretreatment tumors also underwent whole exome sequencing and RNA sequencing. Durable clinical benefit was achieved by nine patients and was not achieved by 20 patients. Pretreatment blood TCR-seq was available for 27 to 30 patients, at least one posttreatment blood collection was obtained for 25 or so patients, and tumor TCR-seq was available for 25 or so patients.

Details on this clone: There is no known antigen for this receptor. Within one base of it there is no much larger clone, and no base qualities were kept.

The sample's time point, from its label and the paper: peripheral blood 6 weeks after treatment start. The cohort included 25 to 30 patients with locally advanced or metastatic urothelial carcinoma who were treated at Memorial Sloan Kettering on a trial protocol. Peripheral blood mononuclear cells were collected from each patient pretreatment and during treatment, giving between 1 and 8 total time points per patient. The Qiagen DNeasy Blood extraction kit was used to purify genomic DNA from total PBMCs and tumor samples. Collected pretreatment and during treatment, PBMCs were isolated and stored as previously described. Overall study outcomes, separate from this receptor: Because the sample size was small (n ≈ 31) and many of the analyses were exploratory, the results are meant to be hypothesis-generating. Improved progression-free and overall survival was found to be associated with pretreatment peripheral blood TCR clonality below the median. At 3 weeks after the start of treatment, tumor-associated TCR clones in peripheral blood had expanded more in patients with durable benefit (n ≈ 22, p = 0.022).

To estimate absolute template abundance from read counts, synthetic TCR analog templates were spiked into each PCR. The immunoSEQ assay used bias-controlled V and J gene primers to amplify TCRbeta CDR3 regions from genomic DNA. Sequencing of rearranged TCRbeta segments was done at approximately 20X coverage. The study's processing was this. Sequencing errors were corrected by clustering and CDR3s were annotated against IMGT to assign V, D and J genes. Out-of-frame and stop-codon sequences were excluded, and only productive TCRbeta rearrangements were used in downstream analyses. Clonality was computed as one minus Shannon entropy normalized by the log of the number of unique productive sequences. Fisher's exact test with Benjamini-Hochberg correction, at a threshold of adjusted p below 0.01, was used to find clones that differed between time points or between blood and tumor. This is the immuneACCESS table as TCRdb keeps it, with only in-frame sequences that have V and J called. A part of the clones is gone; compared with another copy, unresolved V genes explain less than half, and the rest is unexplained. V and J calls and clone size are as listed in that table; D and trimming were resolved from the DNA. Across this sample there are approximately 38,000 clones, with around nine tenths seen only once. The ten largest clones take up about a quarter of the sample.

The CDR1 and CDR2 encoded by the germline V gene (reference sequence) are LNHDA and SQIVND. Trimming at the junction amounts to 0 bases on V and 5 bases on J, and the germline ends lie 10 bases apart. From its cysteine to its phenylalanine, the CDR3 spans 14 amino acids. CDR3 DNA is the only sequence kept; it has 42 bases, read in frame from the first base. This specimen consisted of PBMCs, obtained around atezolizumab (anti-PD-L1) treatment. The TCR was taken from a man aged 55-75 years with urothelial cancer. The chain uses TRBV19 and TRBJ1-1; the D gene cannot be named for sure. For the CDR3, the sequence is CASSIDSRGTEAFF. Here is the DNA: TGTGCCAGTAGTATAGACAGCAGAGGGACTGAAGCTTTCTTT.